One and the same sample provided the 7 T cell receptor beta chains below, sequenced in a study of cytomegalovirus exposure and HLA in healthy donors. The PCR used 60 Vbeta and 13 Jbeta primers. Data came from immunoSEQ multiplex PCR; TCRdb stores just in-frame clones and leaves some out. The sample has about 120,000 clones, about 78% seen once. Sequencing was done on a sample of PBMCs. These receptors all come from a man aged 25 to 40 in good health and CMV-seronegative.

CDR3 loop: CASSPLASGTDTQYF. Here the CDR3 DNA reads TGTGCCAGCTCACCACTAGCGTCTGGCACAGATACGCAGTATTTT. This chain joins TRBV18 and TRBJ2-3; perhaps TRBD2 as D (5 bases). CDR3 length equals 15 residues. With 1 base removed from V and 1 base from J, the gap between germline ends came to 9 bases. Germline lookup yields CDR1 KGHSH and CDR2 LQKENI.

The CDR3, as DNA: TGTGCCAGCAGTGACACAGGGGGGCGACTCAGCTCTGGGGCCAACGTCCTGACTTTC. As protein: CASSDTGGRLSSGANVLTF. The rearrangement uses TRBV6-1 and TRBJ2-6, with 8 nucleotides matching TRBD1. CDR1 and CDR2 from the germline V gene are MNHNS and SASEGT. The CDR3 runs 19 residues. V lost 3 bases and J lost 0; bases outside the gene matches: 10.

The chain joins TRBV5-1 to TRBJ2-5, with D unresolved. This CDR3 has 13 amino acids. CDR1 SGHRS and CDR2 YFSETQ come from the germline V gene. V lost 4 bases and J 2 bases, leaving 9 bases between the germline ends. CDR3 in DNA: TGCGCCAGCAGCAGCGCGTCACAAGAGACCCAGTACTTC. This gives the protein CASSSASQETQYF. Full variable domain (outside the CDR3, taken from reference TRBV5-1 and TRBJ2-5): KAGVTQTPRYLIKTRGQQVTLSCSPISGHRSVSWYQQTPGQGLQFLFEYFSETQRNKGNFPGRFSGRQFSNSRSEMNVSTLELGDSALYLCASSSASQETQYFGPGTRLLVL.

This chain joins TRBV27 and TRBJ2-7, with D unresolved. CDR1 and CDR2 (germline): MNHEY, SMNVEV (reference sequence). Trimming left V 4 bases short and J 2 bases short, with 9 bases between. CDR3 length equals 13 residues. This CDR3 reads CASSSRNPYEQYF. The CDR3 DNA reads as TGTGCCAGCAGTTCGAGAAACCCCTACGAGCAGTACTTC.

This rearrangement joins TRBV7-9 to TRBJ2-1; 15 bases are a match to TRBD2. With 4 bases clipped from V and 8 bases from J, the junction kept 3 bases outside the gene matches. The CDR3 is 15 residues long. Per the germline V gene, CDR1 is SEHNR and CDR2 is FQNEAQ (reference sequence). The CDR3 DNA reads as TGTGCCAGCAGCTGGACTAGCGGGGGGGTGGATGAGCAGTTCTTC. Encoded protein: CASSWTSGGVDEQFF. Full variable domain (outside the CDR3, taken from reference TRBV7-9 and TRBJ2-1): DTGVSQNPRHKITKRGQNVTFRCDPISEHNRLYWYRQTLGQGPEFLTYFQNEAQLEKSRLLSDRFSAERPKGSFSTLEIQRTEQGDSAMYLCASSWTSGGVDEQFFGPGTRLTVL.

This chain links TRBV19 with TRBJ2-2, with 8 bases identical to TRBD1. CDR3 length equals 15 residues. V shed 10 bases and J 0 bases; nucleotides not matched to a gene: 7. CDR1 and CDR2 from the germline V gene are LNHDA and SQIVND (reference sequence). The CDR3: CATVSGGANTGELFF. For the CDR3, the DNA is TGTGCCACCGTCTCAGGGGGCGCGAACACCGGGGAGCTGTTTTTT. Supplemented by reference TRBV19 and TRBJ2-2, the full variable domain reads DGGITQSPKYLFRKEGQNVTLSCEQNLNHDAMYWYRQDPGQGLRLIYYSQIVNDFQKGDIAEGYSVSREKKESFPLTVTSAQKNPTAFYLCATVSGGANTGELFFGEGSRLTVL.

The chain uses TRBV7-2 and TRBJ2-3; D is perhaps TRBD1 (5 bases). The V end lost 2 bases, the J end lost 5 bases, and 14 bases lay between the germline ends. Germline CDR1 and CDR2: SGHTA and FQGNSA. The CDR3 loop spans 15 amino acids. This CDR3 is CASSLLRQPEDTQYF. Here the CDR3 DNA reads TGTGCCAGCAGCTTATTGAGACAGCCCGAAGATACGCAGTATTTT.